A selection of T cell receptor beta chains follows, all from one sample in a study of siplizumab effects on memory and regulatory T cells. Sequenced by immunoSEQ multiplex PCR; TCRdb stores in-frame clones only, minus some. In the table there are some 100,000 clones, nearly 95% of which are singletons. Material: non-Treg CD4+ T cells sorted from blood. These TCRs come from a human donor in good health. CDR3s include the opening cysteine and the closing phenylalanine or tryptophan. Each record gives: clone size, J gene, D gene, V gene, CDR3 protein, CDR3 DNA. The D gene is left open where the match is weak. Part of the rows lack a size; the others show once, few, many or a class for expanded clones.

>-|TRBJ1-1|-|TRBV27
CASPDPKNTEAFF
TGTGCCAGCCCGGACCCGAAGAACACTGAAGCTTTCTTT
>-|TRBJ2-7|TRBD1|TRBV5-6
CASSLGGGWAYEQYF
TGTGCCAGCAGCTTGGGAGGGGGCTGGGCCTACGAGCAGTACTTC
>-|TRBJ2-7|-|TRBV6-6
CASRSTVTYEQYF
TGTGCCAGCAGATCGACTGTTACCTACGAGCAGTACTTC
>-|TRBJ1-1|TRBD1|TRBV6-1
CASSEKTGGAEAFF
TGTGCCAGCAGTGAAAAAACAGGGGGGGCTGAAGCTTTCTTT
>-|TRBJ2-6|-|TRBV27
CASRASGANVLTF
TGTGCCAGCAGAGCTTCTGGGGCCAACGTCCTGACTTTC
>-|TRBJ2-4|-|TRBV28
CASSPLAKNIQYF
TGTGCCAGCAGTCCTCTAGCCAAAAACATTCAGTACTTC
>-|TRBJ2-5|TRBD2|TRBV30
CAWNIRGAGVETQYF
TGTGCCTGGAATATCCGCGGAGCGGGAGTAGAGACCCAGTACTTC
>once|TRBJ2-1|TRBD2|TRBV10-2
CASNPAGGSYNEQFF
TGCGCCAGCAATCCTGCGGGAGGGTCCTACAATGAGCAGTTCTTC
>-|TRBJ2-3|TRBD2|TRBV6-6
CASKTSGRQDTQYF
TGTGCCAGCAAGACTAGCGGGAGACAGGATACGCAGTATTTT
>-|TRBJ1-1|TRBD1|TRBV18
CASSPRTGQNTEAFF
TGTGCCAGCTCACCACGGACAGGGCAGAACACTGAAGCTTTCTTT
>-|TRBJ2-1|TRBD2|TRBV4-1
CASSPTSGRSWRGYNEQFF
TGCGCCAGCAGTCCTACTAGCGGGAGGTCTTGGAGGGGATACAATGAGCAGTTCTTC
>-|TRBJ2-7|TRBD2|TRBV6-5
CASSYGTSDYEQYF
TGTGCCAGCAGTTACGGGACTAGCGACTACGAGCAGTACTTC
>-|TRBJ2-1|TRBD1|TRBV7-9
CASSARVGQGSDEQFF
TGTGCCAGCAGCGCGCGGGTAGGACAGGGGTCGGATGAGCAGTTCTTC
>few|TRBJ1-5|TRBD1|TRBV19
CASSIGTVSNQPQHF
TGTGCCAGTAGTATTGGGACAGTCAGCAATCAGCCCCAGCATTTT
>-|TRBJ2-1|-|TRBV20-1
CSVQKSNEQFF
TGCAGTGTACAGAAGAGCAATGAGCAGTTCTTC
>once|TRBJ2-7|TRBD1|TRBV7-2
CASSPRTGGSYEQYF
TGTGCCAGCAGCCCACGGACAGGGGGCTCCTACGAGCAGTACTTC